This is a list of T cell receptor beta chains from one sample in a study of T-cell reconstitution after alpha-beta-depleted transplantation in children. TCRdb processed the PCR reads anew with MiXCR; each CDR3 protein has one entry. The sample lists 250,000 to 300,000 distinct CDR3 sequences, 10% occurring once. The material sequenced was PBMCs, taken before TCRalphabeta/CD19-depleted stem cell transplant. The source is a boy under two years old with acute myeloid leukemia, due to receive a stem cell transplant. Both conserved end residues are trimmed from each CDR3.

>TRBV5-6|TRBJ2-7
ASSLGTGVREQY
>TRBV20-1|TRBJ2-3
SARSSGPFTDTQY
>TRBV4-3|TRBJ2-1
ASSPHTRNEQF
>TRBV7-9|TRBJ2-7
ASSSRTSGDIEQY
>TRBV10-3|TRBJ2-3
AISEQGEGADTQY
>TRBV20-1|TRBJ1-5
SAREGGYSNQPQH
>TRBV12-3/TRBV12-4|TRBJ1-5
ASSFIGVQH
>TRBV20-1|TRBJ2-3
SASRPSTDTQY
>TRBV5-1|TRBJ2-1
ASSQGLAVYNEQF
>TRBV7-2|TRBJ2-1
ASSFSGVSFNEQF
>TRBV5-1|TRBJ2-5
ASSQRGGQGAETQY
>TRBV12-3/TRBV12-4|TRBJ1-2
ASTQGRGYT
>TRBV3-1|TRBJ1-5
ASSQDFANQPQH
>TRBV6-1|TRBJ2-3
ASSSLAALRDTQY
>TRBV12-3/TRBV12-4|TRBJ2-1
ASSPRLLRYNEQF
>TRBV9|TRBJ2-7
ASSVGGSGASYEQY
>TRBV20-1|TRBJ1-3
SARDRREGNTIY
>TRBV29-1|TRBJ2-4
SVRGKLAKNIQY
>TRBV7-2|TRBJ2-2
AIRGQTTGELF
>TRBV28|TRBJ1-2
AFEDGNYGYT
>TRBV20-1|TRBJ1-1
SASPGGGLILTEAF
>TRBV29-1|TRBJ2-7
SVAGPGQGRYEQY
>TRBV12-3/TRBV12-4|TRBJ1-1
ASSPGHSNTEAF
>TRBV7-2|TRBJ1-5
ASSLGRVGAQH
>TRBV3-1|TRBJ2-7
ASSQVFFTSGFYEQY
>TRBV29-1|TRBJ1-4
SVEDGAGVGEKLF
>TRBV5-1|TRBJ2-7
ASSLGPSSSYEQY
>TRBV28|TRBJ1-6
ASGRTGPNSPLH
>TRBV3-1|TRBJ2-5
ASSLLTGTYQETQY
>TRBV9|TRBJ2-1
ASSTDASSYNEQF
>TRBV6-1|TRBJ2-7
ASSRRGSSYEQY
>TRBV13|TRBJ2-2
ASTFNIPGELF
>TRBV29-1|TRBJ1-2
SVEIDRDRGQSSYGYT
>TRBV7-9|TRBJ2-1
ASSSRRDRGYQDEQF
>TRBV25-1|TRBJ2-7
ASSERASGRSTYEQY
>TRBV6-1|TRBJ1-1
ASSEYQGPLRAF
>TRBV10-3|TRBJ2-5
AISEPDRYQETQY
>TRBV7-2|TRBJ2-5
ASSLQGLAGEETQY
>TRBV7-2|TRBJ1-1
ASSLDVQSTEAF
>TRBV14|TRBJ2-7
ASSQAYRVYSGEQY
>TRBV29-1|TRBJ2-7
SVEARSNEQY
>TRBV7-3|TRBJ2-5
ASSHEGKKTQY
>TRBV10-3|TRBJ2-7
AIRGTGAPYEQY
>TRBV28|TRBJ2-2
ASRQIAAGAGELF
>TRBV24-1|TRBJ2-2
ATSDTVTRATPNTGELF
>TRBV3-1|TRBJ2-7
ASSQAVAGAYEQY
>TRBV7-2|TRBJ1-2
ASSLAARGQGWGYT
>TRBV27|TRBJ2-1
ASSGGHNEQF
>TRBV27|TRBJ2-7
ASSSGYGRSDYEQY
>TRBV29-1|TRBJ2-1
SVEIGGLAYYNEQF
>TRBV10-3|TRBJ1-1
AIMGQGWTNTEAF
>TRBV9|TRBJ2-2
ASSPRRQGGDRELF
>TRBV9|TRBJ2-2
ASSVEAGNTGELF
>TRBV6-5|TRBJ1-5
ASSYSAGWSNQPQH